The rows below give T cell receptor beta chains drawn from one sample of a study of PD-1 blockade in classical Hodgkin lymphoma. Profiled with immunoSEQ multiplex PCR; TCRdb holds only in-frame clones, not every one. The sample records fewer than 25,000 clones, 70% to 85% being singletons. Sequencing was performed on peripheral blood mononuclear cells (PBMCs), taken before the second cycle of nivolumab. These receptors all come from a human donor with classical Hodgkin lymphoma. The CDR3 runs from the conserved cysteine through the conserved F or W. The order of the fields is clone size, V gene, D gene, J gene, CDR3 DNA, CDR3 protein. A D gene is named only where the DNA matches it firmly. Clone size, where shown, is once, few, many, or a class for clones that have expanded.

abundance: -
v_gene: TRBV19
d_gene: TRBD1
j_gene: TRBJ2-1
CDR3nt: TGTGCCAGTAGAGGGACAGGGGAGGATGAGCAGTTCTTC
CDR3aa: CASRGTGEDEQFF

abundance: -
v_gene: TRBV14
d_gene: -
j_gene: TRBJ1-2
CDR3nt: TGTGCCAGCAGCCAAGACTTCAGCTATGGCTACACCTTC
CDR3aa: CASSQDFSYGYTF

abundance: -
v_gene: TRBV18
d_gene: TRBD1
j_gene: TRBJ1-2
CDR3nt: TGTGCCAGCTCTCGGCAAACCGGGACAGGGGGCTATGGCTACACCTTC
CDR3aa: CASSRQTGTGGYGYTF

abundance: -
v_gene: TRBV7-3
d_gene: TRBD2
j_gene: TRBJ2-1
CDR3nt: TGTGCCAGCAGCTTAGTGGGAGGGCGGGGTGAGCAGTTCTTC
CDR3aa: CASSLVGGRGEQFF

abundance: -
v_gene: TRBV6-5
d_gene: -
j_gene: TRBJ1-3
CDR3nt: TGTGCCAGCAGAACAAAGGCTGGAAACACCATATATTTT
CDR3aa: CASRTKAGNTIYF

abundance: few
v_gene: TRBV6-5
d_gene: TRBD1
j_gene: TRBJ1-4
CDR3nt: TGTGCCACAATGGGACAGGCGAATGAAAAACTGTTTTTT
CDR3aa: CATMGQANEKLFF

abundance: -
v_gene: TRBV19
d_gene: -
j_gene: TRBJ2-2
CDR3nt: TGTGCCAGTAGTCCGGCAGGTTTGAACACCGGGGAGCTGTTTTTT
CDR3aa: CASSPAGLNTGELFF

abundance: -
v_gene: TRBV4-1
d_gene: -
j_gene: TRBJ2-2
CDR3nt: TGCGCCAGCAGCCAAGATGAATTCCAGGGTGGCACCGGGGAGCTGTTTTTT
CDR3aa: CASSQDEFQGGTGELFF

abundance: -
v_gene: TRBV27
d_gene: -
j_gene: TRBJ2-4
CDR3nt: TGTGCCAGCAGTTCCCCGGTCGACCTAGCCAAAAACATTCAGTACTTC
CDR3aa: CASSSPVDLAKNIQYF

abundance: -
v_gene: TRBV19
d_gene: -
j_gene: TRBJ2-7
CDR3nt: TGTGCCAGTAGTATTAGGTGGGGGGAGCAGTACTTC
CDR3aa: CASSIRWGEQYF

abundance: -
v_gene: TRBV4-1
d_gene: -
j_gene: TRBJ2-7
CDR3nt: TGCGCCAGCAGCCAAGTGGGAGGTTCGACCTACGAGCAGTACTTC
CDR3aa: CASSQVGGSTYEQYF

abundance: few
v_gene: TRBV4-1
d_gene: -
j_gene: TRBJ1-2
CDR3nt: TGCGCCAGCAGCCAAGAAGTGAGCTATGGCTACACCTTC
CDR3aa: CASSQEVSYGYTF

abundance: -
v_gene: TRBV5-1
d_gene: -
j_gene: TRBJ1-2
CDR3nt: TGCGCCAGCAGCTTGAAGACGGACAGCCCCTATGGCTACACCTTC
CDR3aa: CASSLKTDSPYGYTF

abundance: few
v_gene: TRBV6-1
d_gene: -
j_gene: TRBJ1-2
CDR3nt: TGTGCCAGCAGTGAAGGGTTACCTACCTATGGCTACACCTTC
CDR3aa: CASSEGLPTYGYTF

abundance: -
v_gene: TRBV10-1
d_gene: -
j_gene: TRBJ2-7
CDR3nt: TGCGCCAGCAGTGACCCGGGACGACAGCAGTACTTC
CDR3aa: CASSDPGRQQYF

abundance: medium-sized
v_gene: TRBV11-2
d_gene: TRBD2
j_gene: TRBJ2-1
CDR3nt: TGTGCCAGCAGCTTTGCTAGCGGAACCTACAATGAGCAGTTCTTC
CDR3aa: CASSFASGTYNEQFF

abundance: -
v_gene: TRBV7-8
d_gene: -
j_gene: TRBJ2-7
CDR3nt: TGTGCCAGCAGTACCAGGCCGGGAAGCTCCTACGAGCAGTACTTC
CDR3aa: CASSTRPGSSYEQYF

abundance: -
v_gene: TRBV5-6
d_gene: -
j_gene: TRBJ2-7
CDR3nt: TGTGCCAGCAGCTACCTTGCTTTGCCCGAGCAGTACTTC
CDR3aa: CASSYLALPEQYF

abundance: -
v_gene: TRBV6-6
d_gene: TRBD2
j_gene: TRBJ2-1
CDR3nt: TGTGCCAGCAGTTACTCGAACCTAGCGGGGACTGAGCAGTTCTTC
CDR3aa: CASSYSNLAGTEQFF

abundance: -
v_gene: TRBV11-2
d_gene: -
j_gene: TRBJ2-5
CDR3nt: TGTGCCAGCAGGGGCCCGCTCGAAGAGACCCAGTACTTC
CDR3aa: CASRGPLEETQYF

abundance: few
v_gene: TRBV7-9
d_gene: TRBD1
j_gene: TRBJ1-5
CDR3nt: TGTGCCAGCAGTTTAGGCAGGGGGCGTTGGGAGCCCCAGCATTTT
CDR3aa: CASSLGRGRWEPQHF

abundance: -
v_gene: TRBV5-1
d_gene: -
j_gene: TRBJ1-1
CDR3nt: TGCGCCAGCAGCTTGAGAGGCACTGAAGCTTTCTTT
CDR3aa: CASSLRGTEAFF

abundance: -
v_gene: TRBV11-3
d_gene: TRBD2
j_gene: TRBJ2-1
CDR3nt: TGTGCCAGCAGCTTAGAGGGACTAGTCTACAATGAGCAGTTCTTC
CDR3aa: CASSLEGLVYNEQFF

abundance: -
v_gene: TRBV5-6
d_gene: -
j_gene: TRBJ2-2
CDR3nt: TGTGCCAGCAGTTTGACAGAAACCGGGGAGCTGTTTTTT
CDR3aa: CASSLTETGELFF

abundance: -
v_gene: TRBV7-2
d_gene: TRBD2
j_gene: TRBJ2-1
CDR3nt: TGTGCCAGCAGCCTTAGCGGGAGGGACAATGAGCAGTTCTTC
CDR3aa: CASSLSGRDNEQFF

abundance: -
v_gene: TRBV7-8
d_gene: -
j_gene: TRBJ2-7
CDR3nt: TGTGCCAGCAGTTATCAGGAGGGAAGGTCGGACGAGCAGTACTTC
CDR3aa: CASSYQEGRSDEQYF

abundance: -
v_gene: TRBV11-2
d_gene: TRBD2
j_gene: TRBJ2-2
CDR3nt: TGTGCCAGCACCTTTAGCGGGCCGACGAACACCGGGGAGCTGTTTTTT
CDR3aa: CASTFSGPTNTGELFF

abundance: few
v_gene: TRBV7-3
d_gene: -
j_gene: TRBJ2-1
CDR3nt: TGTGCCAGCAGCCCCGTGGGGAGCAATGAGCAGTTCTTC
CDR3aa: CASSPVGSNEQFF